The clone carrying this TCR beta chain was counted once. Its specificity is unknown. This entry is derived from a study of OX40 agonist ivuxolimab in advanced cancers. Study in general: Three dose-escalation patients had partial responses: one with hepatocellular carcinoma and two with cutaneous melanoma.

The CDR3 is 15 residues long. V gave up 7 bases and J gave up 0 bases, with 14 bases separating them. The V gene's germline CDR1 is MDHEN and CDR2 SYDVKM. Study-level results: At doses 0.1 to 3.0 mg/kg, CD4+ and CD8+ clones expanded. Individuals who were partial responders at 0.1-3.0 mg/kg had clonal expansion that ranked among the lowest.

Some clones are missing from TCRdb's copy, which holds only in-frame ones; the method was immunoSEQ multiplex PCR. The sample holds around 50,000 clones, 70% to 90% seen once. The J gene is TRBJ2-3, the V gene TRBV28; D possibly corresponds to TRBD1 (5 bases). The material was CD4+ or CD8+ T cells sorted from blood, obtained in a trial of the OX40 agonist ivuxolimab. This TCR was recovered from an adult with an advanced solid tumor such as melanoma, head and neck, liver or kidney cancer. The CDR3 spells CASKPPGPSTDTQYF. CDR3 nucleotide sequence: TGTGCCAGCAAACCCCCAGGGCCTAGCACAGATACGCAGTATTTT.